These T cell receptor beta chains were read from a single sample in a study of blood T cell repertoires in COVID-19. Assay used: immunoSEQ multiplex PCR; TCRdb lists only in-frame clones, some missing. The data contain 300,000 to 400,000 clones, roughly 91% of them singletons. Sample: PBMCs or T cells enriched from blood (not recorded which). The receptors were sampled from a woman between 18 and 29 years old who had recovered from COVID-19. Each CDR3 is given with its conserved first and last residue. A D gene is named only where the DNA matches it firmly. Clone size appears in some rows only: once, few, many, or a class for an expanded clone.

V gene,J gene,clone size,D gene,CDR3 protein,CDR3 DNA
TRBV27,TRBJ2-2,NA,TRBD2,CASSLPGLAGNTGELFF,TGTGCCAGCAGTTTACCGGGACTAGCGGGGAACACCGGGGAGCTGTTTTTT
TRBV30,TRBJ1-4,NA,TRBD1,CAWSVRPWTGAEKLFF,TGTGCCTGGAGTGTACGGCCCTGGACAGGGGCCGAAAAACTGTTTTTT
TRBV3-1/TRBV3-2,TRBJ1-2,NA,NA,CASSQEAGIIGYTF,TGTGCCAGCAGCCAAGAGGCAGGAATTATCGGCTACACCTTC
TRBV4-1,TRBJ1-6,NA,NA,CASSPSYNSPLHF,TGCGCCAGCAGCCCGTCCTATAATTCACCCCTCCACTTT
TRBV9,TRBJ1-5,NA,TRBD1,CASSQDRVNQPQHF,TGTGCCAGCAGCCAGGACAGGGTAAATCAGCCCCAGCATTTT
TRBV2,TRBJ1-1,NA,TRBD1,CASNPGGNTEAFF,TGTGCCAGCAACCCAGGGGGGAACACTGAAGCTTTCTTT
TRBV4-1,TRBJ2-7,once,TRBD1,CASSQRDRGFYEQYF,TGCGCCAGCAGCCAGAGGGACAGGGGGTTTTACGAGCAGTACTTC
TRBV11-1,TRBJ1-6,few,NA,CASRPEANSPLHF,TGTGCCAGCAGGCCGGAGGCGAATTCACCCCTCCACTTT
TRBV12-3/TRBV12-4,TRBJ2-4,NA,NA,CASAGFIQYF,TGTGCCAGCGCAGGATTCATTCAGTACTTC
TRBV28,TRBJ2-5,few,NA,CASSPYSFGETQYF,TGTGCCAGCAGTCCCTACAGTTTTGGGGAGACCCAGTACTTC
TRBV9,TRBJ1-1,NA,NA,CASSVENSEAFF,TGTGCCAGCAGCGTAGAAAACAGTGAAGCTTTCTTT
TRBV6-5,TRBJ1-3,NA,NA,CASRLGSSGNTIYF,TGTGCCAGCAGGTTAGGGAGCTCTGGAAACACCATATATTTT
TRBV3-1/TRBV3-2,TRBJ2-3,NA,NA,CASSQDWGGASDTQYF,TGTGCCAGCAGCCAAGATTGGGGGGGCGCCTCAGATACGCAGTATTTT
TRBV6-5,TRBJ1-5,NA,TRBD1,CASSRTGGAAQPQHF,TGTGCCAGCAGTCGTACAGGGGGCGCGGCCCAGCCCCAGCATTTT
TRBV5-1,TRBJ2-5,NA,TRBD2,CASSLEGLDGETQYF,TGCGCCAGCAGCTTGGAGGGACTAGATGGGGAGACCCAGTACTTC
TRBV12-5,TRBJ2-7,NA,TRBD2,CASGILAGANRRYF,TGTGCTAGTGGGATATTAGCGGGGGCCAACCGACGGTACTTC
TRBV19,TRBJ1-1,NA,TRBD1,CASPGQGAAFF,TGTGCCAGCCCCGGACAGGGTGCAGCTTTCTTT
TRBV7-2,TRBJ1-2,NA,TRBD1,CASSLDTGVRVGYTF,TGTGCCAGCAGCTTAGATACAGGGGTTAGAGTCGGCTACACCTTC
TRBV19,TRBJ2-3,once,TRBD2,CASSAGLAGGSHTQYF,TGTGCCAGTAGTGCCGGACTAGCGGGGGGGTCTCATACGCAGTATTTT
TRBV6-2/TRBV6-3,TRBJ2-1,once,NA,CASSHQGSEQFF,TGTGCCAGCAGTCATCAGGGTAGCGAGCAGTTCTTC
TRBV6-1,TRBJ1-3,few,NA,CASSERWTDSGNTIYF,TGTGCCAGCAGTGAACGTTGGACTGACTCTGGAAACACCATATATTTT
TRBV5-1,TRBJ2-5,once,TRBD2,CASSSGHSGGRQETQYF,TGCGCCAGCAGCTCGGGCCATAGCGGGGGCCGCCAAGAGACCCAGTACTTC
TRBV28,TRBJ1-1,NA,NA,CASSEHRVGDTEAFF,TGTGCCAGCAGTGAGCACAGGGTAGGGGACACTGAAGCTTTCTTT
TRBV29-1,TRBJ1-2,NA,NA,CSVEPPSYGYTF,TGCAGCGTTGAACCCCCGAGTTATGGCTACACCTTC
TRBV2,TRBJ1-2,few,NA,CASQPSLDGYGYTF,TGTGCCAGCCAGCCCTCCCTTGACGGGTATGGCTACACCTTC
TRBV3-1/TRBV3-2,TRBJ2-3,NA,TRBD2,CASSQAGGARTDTQYF,TGTGCCAGCAGCCAAGCCGGGGGGGCCCGCACAGATACGCAGTATTTT
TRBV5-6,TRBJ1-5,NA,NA,CASSLGGRGRQPQHF,TGTGCCAGCAGCTTGGGGGGGCGAGGTCGGCAGCCCCAGCATTTT
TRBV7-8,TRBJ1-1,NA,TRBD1,CASSTRDRGFGTEAFF,TGTGCCAGCAGCACCCGGGACAGGGGCTTTGGGACTGAAGCTTTCTTT
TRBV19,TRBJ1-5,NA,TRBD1,CASSIPGQTSNQPQHF,TGTGCCAGTAGTATTCCGGGACAGACTAGCAATCAGCCCCAGCATTTT
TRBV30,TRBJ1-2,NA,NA,CAWTWEGTYGYTF,TGTGCCTGGACCTGGGAGGGTACCTATGGCTACACCTTC
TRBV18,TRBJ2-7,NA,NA,CASSLPPNSDEQYF,TGTGCCAGCTCCTTACCCCCGAATAGCGACGAGCAGTACTTC
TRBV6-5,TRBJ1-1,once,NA,CASSLGRPGDTEAFF,TGTGCCAGCAGCCTTGGACGGCCCGGGGACACTGAAGCTTTCTTT
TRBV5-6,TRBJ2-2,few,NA,CASIPPPGTGENTGELFF,TGTGCCAGCATCCCTCCACCCGGGACTGGAGAGAACACCGGGGAGCTGTTTTTT
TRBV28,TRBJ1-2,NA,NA,CASSFDSGHSNYGYTF,TGTGCCAGCAGTTTTGACTCAGGACATTCAAACTATGGCTACACCTTC
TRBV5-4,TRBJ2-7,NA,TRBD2,CASSLGAGGLDEQYF,TGTGCCAGCAGCTTGGGAGCGGGGGGGCTGGACGAGCAGTACTTC
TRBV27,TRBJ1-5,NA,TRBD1,CASKAQGASNQPQHF,TGTGCCAGCAAAGCTCAGGGGGCAAGCAATCAGCCCCAGCATTTT
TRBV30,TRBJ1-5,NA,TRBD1,CAWSVGDRGVYSNQPQHF,TGTGCCTGGAGTGTTGGGGACAGGGGCGTTTATAGCAATCAGCCCCAGCATTTT
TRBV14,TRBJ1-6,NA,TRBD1,CASRPLGQGDSPLHF,TGTGCCAGCAGACCCTTGGGACAGGGGGATTCACCCCTCCACTTT
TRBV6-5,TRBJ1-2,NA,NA,CASSYAGGYTF,TGTGCCAGCAGTTACGCGGGGGGCTACACCTTC
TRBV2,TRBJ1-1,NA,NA,CASSEEVREAFF,TGTGCCAGCAGTGAGGAGGTGCGTGAAGCTTTCTTT
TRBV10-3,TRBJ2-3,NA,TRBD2,CAISRGGGTDTQYF,TGTGCCATCAGTCGCGGGGGTGGCACAGATACGCAGTATTTT
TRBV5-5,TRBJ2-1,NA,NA,CASRGASYNEQFF,TGTGCCAGCAGAGGGGCCTCCTACAATGAGCAGTTCTTC
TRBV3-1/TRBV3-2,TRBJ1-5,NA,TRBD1,CASSKGQHQPQHF,TGTGCCAGCAGCAAGGGACAGCACCAGCCCCAGCATTTT
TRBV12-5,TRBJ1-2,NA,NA,CASGLLRTGGDGYTF,TGTGCTAGTGGTTTGCTCCGAACTGGGGGGGACGGCTACACCTTC
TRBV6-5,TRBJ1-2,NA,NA,CASSYDRDNYGHTF,TGTGCCAGCAGTTACGACAGAGATAACTATGGCCACACCTTC
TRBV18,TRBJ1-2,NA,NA,CASSPPDTYYGYTF,TGTGCCAGCTCACCACCCGACACCTACTATGGCTACACCTTC
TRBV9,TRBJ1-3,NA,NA,CASSVAQAYSENTIYF,TGTGCCAGCAGCGTAGCTCAGGCTTACTCTGAAAACACCATATATTTT
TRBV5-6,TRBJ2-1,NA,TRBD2,CASITLTGGTYNEQFF,TGTGCCAGCATCACACTCACGGGGGGAACCTACAATGAGCAGTTCTTC
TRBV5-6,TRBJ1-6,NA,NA,CASSLGTAHNSPLHF,TGTGCCAGCAGCTTGGGGACAGCGCATAATTCACCCCTCCACTTT
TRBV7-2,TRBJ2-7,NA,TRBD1,CASTPNPGTGDYEQYF,TGTGCCAGCACCCCAAATCCCGGGACAGGGGACTACGAGCAGTACTTC